This T cell receptor (beta chain) was obtained from a study of T-cell memory formation after mild COVID-19. Study findings and constraints: Second-wave clones with a day 37 peak had unconfirmed SARS-CoV-2 specificity. Pre-infection memory already had some responding clones, implying cross-reactive memory joined.

TCR alpha and TCR beta cDNA libraries carrying sample barcodes and UMIs came from 5'RACE with constant-segment primers. TCRdb re-derived calls from the 5' RACE reads in MiXCR, one entry per CDR3 protein. The sample comprises roughly 600,000 distinct CDR3 sequences, roughly 18% of which are singletons, and around 11% rests with the top ten. As regards this clonotype: Its antigen is not identified.

This TCR came from an adult woman who had mild COVID-19 (a few samples of this study predate the infection). Cell type and time point are not known. The sequencing sample was made of PBMCs or a T cell subset sorted from them (not recorded which).

The chain's CDR3 is CASSSTAGSYNEQFF. The CDR3 DNA reads TGTGCCAGCAGCTCCACGGCAGGCTCCTACAATGAGCAGTTCTTC. This chain links TRBV9 with TRBJ2-1, with no clear D. The V gene lost 4 bases and the J gene lost 0 bases, with 11 bases spanning the gap. The CDR3 has 15 amino acids. Germline CDR1 SGDLS, CDR2 YYNGEE.